One sample yielded the 22 T cell receptor beta chains listed below, sequenced in a study of blood T cell repertoires in COVID-19. Data came from immunoSEQ multiplex PCR; TCRdb stores just in-frame clones and leaves some out. Of fewer than 200,000 clones detected, approximately 83% appear once; the ten largest clones hold about 8.6%. What was sequenced was peripheral blood. These receptors all come from a man between 50 and 59 years old with active or convalescent COVID-19.

This chain uses TRBV13 with TRBJ2-7, with 7 bases fitting TRBD1. The CDR3 has 13 residues. V trimming: 5 bases; J trimming: 6 bases; junction bases outside the gene matches: 7. The germline CDR1 and CDR2 sequences are PRHDT and FYEKMQ (reference sequence). The DNA of the CDR3 is TGTGCCAGCAGCAGGGACAGCCTTGGCGAGCAGTACTTC. This codes for CASSRDSLGEQYF.

The chain recombines TRBV5-1 with TRBJ2-7; 7 bases map to TRBD2. CDR1 is SGHRS, CDR2 YFSETQ, per germline. After removal of 0 bases from V and 4 bases from J, the junction contained 7 bases not matched to a gene. The CDR3 totals 15 residues. CDR3: CASSLGLGGRYEQYF. The DNA of the CDR3 is TGCGCCAGCAGCTTGGGGCTTGGCGGGAGATACGAGCAGTACTTC.

This chain uses TRBV18 with TRBJ1-1; the D gene is possibly TRBD1 (5 bases). V lost 4 bases and J 1 base, leaving 10 bases between the germline ends. Germline CDR1 reads KGHSH; CDR2 reads LQKENI. The CDR3 is made up of 14 amino acids. The CDR3 bases are TGTGCCAGCTCACTTCAGGGATCGAACACTGAAGCTTTCTTT. It encodes CASSLQGSNTEAFF.

The sample holds one count of this clone. J is TRBJ1-5 and V is TRBV6-2 or TRBV6-3; 9 bases are shared with TRBD1. V lost 6 bases to trimming and J lost 0 bases; unmatched junction nucleotides: 6. The CDR3 is made up of 16 amino acids. Germline CDR1 reads MNHEY; CDR2 reads SVGEGT. CDR3 region: CASSTGQGSSNQPQHF. For the CDR3, the DNA is TGTGCCAGCAGCACCGGACAGGGGAGTAGCAATCAGCCCCAGCATTTT.

The chain combines TRBV30 with TRBJ2-1, with D unresolved. This CDR3 has 12 residues. The germline V gene encodes CDR1 GTSNPN and CDR2 SVGIG (reference sequence). Trimming left V 2 bases short and J 6 bases short, with 8 bases between. CDR3 sequence (DNA): TGTGCCTGGAGTAAACAGATCAATGAGCAGTTCTTC. This sequence encodes CAWSKQINEQFF.

This clone is a singleton in its sample. The rearrangement joins TRBV19 to TRBJ1-6, with a tentative D call TRBD1 (6 bases). Germline assignment: CDR1 LNHDA and CDR2 SQIVND (reference sequence). The CDR3 spans 15 residues. V lost 5 bases to trimming and J lost 9 bases, with 17 bases between them. The DNA for the CDR3 is TGTGCCAGTAGTCTCGGGACAACCGCGGGTTCACCCCTCCACTTT. It codes for CASSLGTTAGSPLHF.

V and J are TRBV6-6 and TRBJ2-5, with TRBD2 matching 9 bases. The V and J ends lost 4 bases and 2 bases, in that order; junction bases with no gene match: 5. CDR3 size: 15 residues. Germline V gene lookup returns CDR1 MNHNY and CDR2 SVGAGI (reference sequence). The CDR3 loop is CASSSLSGGQETQYF. The CDR3 DNA follows: TGTGCCAGCAGTTCATTGAGCGGGGGGCAAGAGACCCAGTACTTC.

The V gene is TRBV3-1 (or the pseudogene TRBV3-2), the J gene TRBJ1-5; TRBD1 matches at 7 bases. The CDR3 has 17 residues. The germline V gene encodes CDR1 LGHDT and CDR2 YNNKEL (reference sequence). The ends lost 6 bases at V and 2 bases at J; junction bases unmatched: 13. The CDR3 protein is CASSPRDSEGGNQPQHF. The CDR3 bases are TGTGCCAGCAGTCCCCGGGACAGTGAAGGGGGCAATCAGCCCCAGCATTTT.

V usage is TRBV27 and J usage is TRBJ2-7, with D possibly TRBD1 on 5 matching bases. V was clipped by 0 bases and J by 3 bases, with 9 bases between them. Germline CDR1 MNHEY, CDR2 SMNVEV (reference sequence). CDR3 length: 14 amino acids. The CDR3 nucleotides read TGTGCCAGCAGTTTATCGGAGCAGGGCTACGAGCAGTACTTC. Translated, it gives CASSLSEQGYEQYF.

V usage is TRBV24-1 and J usage is TRBJ1-4; possibly TRBD1 for D (5 bases). Germline lookup yields CDR1 KGHDR and CDR2 SFDVKD. The CDR3 is 15 residues long. Trimming took 5 bases from V and 0 from J, leaving 9 bases between them. CDR3 DNA sequence: TGTGCCACCAGTGGAAGGACACCAACTAATGAAAAACTGTTTTTT. Translating it yields CATSGRTPTNEKLFF.

This sequence joins TRBV5-4 and TRBJ2-2; 8 bases map to TRBD2. The CDR3 runs to 17 residues. Trimming at V came to 0 bases and at J to 4 bases, leaving 8 bases not matched to a gene. Germline loops: CDR1 SGHNT, CDR2 YYREEE (reference sequence). This CDR3 is CASSLVPGGPGTGELFF. CDR3 nucleotide sequence: TGTGCCAGCAGCTTGGTTCCGGGAGGGCCGGGCACCGGGGAGCTGTTTTTT.

This clone was detected once. This rearrangement joins TRBV2 to TRBJ1-5; unclear D gene. The V gene lost 0 bases and the J gene lost 4 bases, with 4 bases spanning the gap. The germline V gene has CDR1 SNHLY and CDR2 FYNNEI. The CDR3 extends over 13 amino acids. DNA for the CDR3: TGTGCCAGCAGTGAAGCGCAGAATCAGCCCCAGCATTTT. This codes for CASSEAQNQPQHF.

This sequence joins TRBV6-5 and TRBJ2-1; tentative D call: TRBD2 (7 bases). The CDR3 contains 15 residues. Germline V gene lookup returns CDR1 MNHEY and CDR2 SVGAGI. Deletions cut 2 bases from V and 7 bases from J, with 15 bases between. Written as DNA, the CDR3 is TGTGCCAGCAGTTACGGGGGGGGCCTGACTAATGAGCAGTTCTTC. Protein: CASSYGGGLTNEQFF.

The gene calls are TRBV4-3 and TRBJ1-2; no clear D gene. Germline CDR1 reads LGHNA; CDR2 reads YSLEER. This CDR3 is built from 17 residues. V lost 0 bases and J lost 0, with 14 bases in between. The CDR3 DNA is TGCGCCAGCAGCCAAGATACGAGCGCAGCAACTAACTATGGCTACACCTTC. This sequence encodes CASSQDTSAATNYGYTF.

The V call is TRBV5-3, the J call TRBJ1-4, with D perhaps matching TRBD1 (5 bases). TRBV5-3 is reported as an ORF; its role is uncertain. This CDR3 comprises 17 residues. Deletions cut 4 bases from V and 1 base from J, with 17 bases between. For the CDR3, the DNA is TGTGCCAGAAGCCCGAACTTGGACAACCAAACTAATGAAAAACTGTTTTTT. Translated: CARSPNLDNQTNEKLFF.

V gene TRBV19 combines with J gene TRBJ2-7; 10 bases line up with TRBD1. The ends lost 6 bases at V and 6 bases at J; junction bases unmatched: 8. This CDR3 comprises 14 residues. Germline V gene data show CDR1 as LNHDA and CDR2 as SQIVND (reference sequence). The CDR3 bases are TGTGCCAGTAGCCTGGACAGGGGGTCTCTCGAGCAGTACTTC. The encoded protein is CASSLDRGSLEQYF.

This clone was detected once. The chain has TRBV6-2 or TRBV6-3 and TRBJ2-5; no definite D call. V lost 4 bases to trimming and J lost 3 bases, with 15 bases between them. CDR1 is MNHEY, CDR2 SVGEGT, per germline. The CDR3 runs to 15 residues. In DNA form, the CDR3 reads TGTGCCAGCAGTTCCCCACCCGACGGAGAAGAGACCCAGTACTTC. Encoded protein: CASSSPPDGEETQYF.

The table lists this clone with a count of one. The chain combines TRBV7-3 with TRBJ1-1, with D possibly matching TRBD1 (5 bases). The V gene lost 4 bases and the J gene lost 4 bases, with 10 bases spanning the gap. Germline CDR1 is SGHTA and CDR2 is FQGTGA. The CDR3 runs to 13 residues. This CDR3 is CASSSSGATEAFF. The CDR3 nucleotides read TGTGCCAGCAGCTCGAGTGGGGCCACTGAAGCTTTCTTT.

The chain has TRBV3-1 (or the pseudogene TRBV3-2) and TRBJ1-4; no definite D call. The germline V and J ends were trimmed by 4 bases and 5 bases, with 17 bases remaining between them. The CDR3 totals 16 residues. CDR1 and CDR2 (germline): LGHDT, YNNKEL (reference sequence). CDR3: CASSLTSLRPNEKLFF. In DNA, the CDR3 is TGTGCCAGCAGCCTGACAAGTTTACGCCCAAATGAAAAACTGTTTTTT.

The rearrangement uses TRBV9 and TRBJ1-3, with D possibly TRBD1 on 5 matching bases. The length of the CDR3 is 12 residues. V shed 3 bases and J shed 6 bases, with 7 bases lying between them. Germline values: CDR1 SGDLS, CDR2 YYNGEE. CDR3 in amino acids: CASSGRENTIYF. The CDR3 DNA sequence: TGTGCCAGCAGCGGCAGGGAAAACACCATATATTTT.

J is TRBJ1-2 and V is TRBV14; D is undetermined. V was clipped by 1 base and J by 5 bases, with 8 bases between them. CDR1 and CDR2 from the germline V gene are SGHDN and FVKESK. The CDR3 is made up of 13 amino acids. The CDR3 region has the DNA TGTGCCAGCAGCCAAGTCGGGGATTATGGCTACACCTTC. Its protein product is CASSQVGDYGYTF.

The chain recombines TRBV12-3 or TRBV12-4 with TRBJ1-2; no definite D call. This CDR3 comprises 12 residues. Trimming pared 4 bases from V and 8 bases from J, leaving 11 bases between. CDR3 sequence: CASSSAYWGYTF. The CDR3 DNA reads TGTGCCAGCAGTTCAGCCTACTGGGGCTACACCTTC.